This T cell receptor beta chain was documented in a study of T cell responses to AZD1222 COVID-19 vaccine. Study in general: Whether given at about 4 or about 12 weeks, second doses were pooled. Study-wide findings and caveats: Clonal diversity was possibly underestimated, and the donors were mostly white British, with more females. Spike was spanned by vaccine-associated CD4 TCRs, with dominance at 160-218 and 743-854. Seropositive AZD1222 recipients at baseline numbered only five or six.

Sequencing used immunoSEQ multiplex PCR; TCRdb keeps in-frame clones, though not all of them. The sample gives fewer than 200,000 clones, roughly 91% of which show up once; under 2% is in the top ten. The CDR3 is made up of 17 amino acids. The germline CDR1 and CDR2 sequences are SGDLS and YYNGEE. The V end lost 4 bases, the J end lost 0 bases, and 18 bases lay between the germline ends. This clone has just one count. Antigen unknown. The receptor comes from an adult in good health. The rearrangement joins TRBV9 to TRBJ2-3; D uncertain. The source was peripheral blood, collected on day 0 of AZD1222 vaccination. CDR3 protein: CASSPSVAPSSTDTQYF. The CDR3 DNA sequence: TGTGCCAGCAGCCCCTCGGTGGCACCTTCTAGCACAGATACGCAGTATTTT.